Shown below are 17 T cell receptor beta chains from a single sample sequenced in a study of control samples from healthy donors and cancer patients. Sequencing used immunoSEQ multiplex PCR; TCRdb keeps in-frame clones, though not all of them. The table has 45,000 to 60,000 clones, roughly 94% seen once. Source material: blood. The receptors originated from a man aged 30 to 45 in good health.

The V call is TRBV19, the J call TRBJ2-2; D possibly corresponds to TRBD1 (5 bases). Germline lookup yields CDR1 LNHDA and CDR2 SQIVND (reference sequence). V lost 3 bases and J 2 bases, leaving 10 bases between the germline ends. This CDR3 has 15 amino acids. The CDR3 DNA reads TGTGCCAGTAGTATCGGCAGGGCTAACACCGGGGAGCTGTTTTTT. Its translation is CASSIGRANTGELFF.

The rearrangement uses TRBV19 and TRBJ2-7; 11 bases align to TRBD1. CDR3 length equals 15 residues. CDR1 is LNHDA and CDR2 is SQIVND in the germline V gene (reference sequence). V was clipped by 5 bases and J by 6 bases; unmatched bases: 9. The CDR3 protein is CASSSGGQGVREQYF. In nucleotides, the CDR3 is TGTGCCAGTAGTTCAGGGGGACAGGGGGTACGCGAGCAGTACTTC.

The gene calls are TRBV6-5 and TRBJ1-4; the D gene is possibly TRBD1 (5 bases). The ends were cut back, 7 bases at V and 5 bases at J, with 14 bases in the middle. The germline V gene has CDR1 MNHEY and CDR2 SVGAGI. The CDR3 has 14 amino acids. In DNA, the CDR3 is TGTGCCAGCAAGAGCAGGGCCGGGAATGAAAAACTGTTTTTT. This encodes CASKSRAGNEKLFF.

The genes are TRBV13 and TRBJ1-1; weak D call: TRBD1 (6 bases). V lost 2 bases, J lost 5 bases, and 9 bases lay in between. Germline V lookup: CDR1 PRHDT, CDR2 FYEKMQ (reference sequence). CDR3 length: 13 amino acids. This chain's CDR3 is CASSLRGATEAFF. The CDR3 DNA follows: TGTGCCAGCAGCTTACGGGGGGCGACTGAAGCTTTCTTT.

CDR3 protein: CASSLFPEAFF. In nucleotides, the CDR3 is TGTGCCAGCAGTTTATTCCCTGAAGCTTTCTTT. The chain has TRBV28 and TRBJ1-1; D call uncertain. CDR3 length: 11 amino acids. The germline CDR1 and CDR2 sequences are MDHEN and SYDVKM. Trimming shortened V by 1 base and J by 6 bases, and 3 bases separated the two germline ends.

This clone is a singleton in its sample. CDR3 amino acids: CASSPPHDNEQFF. The CDR3 DNA reads TGTGCCAGCAGCCCCCCCCACGACAATGAGCAGTTCTTC. The genes are TRBV7-9 and TRBJ2-1, with D hard to call. Trimming shortened V by 5 bases and J by 5 bases, and 10 bases separated the two germline ends. In germline, CDR1 is SEHNR, CDR2 FQNEAQ (reference sequence). The CDR3 totals 13 residues.

The V call is TRBV3-1 (or the pseudogene TRBV3-2), the J call TRBJ1-2; a possible D gene is TRBD1 (6 bases). V dropped 1 base and J dropped 3 bases, with 9 bases sitting between them. Germline V gene data show CDR1 as LGHDT and CDR2 as YNNKEL (reference sequence). This CDR3 contains 14 residues. CDR3 protein: CASSQGQADYGYTF. The CDR3 nucleotides are TGTGCCAGCAGCCAAGGACAGGCGGACTATGGCTACACCTTC.

Notes on this clone: Relative to the germline gene, one junction end is altered; a read error may explain this. The rearrangement links TRBV6-5 to TRBJ1-2; no firm D call. The CDR3 covers 11 residues. The germline V gene encodes CDR1 MNHEY and CDR2 SVGAGI. The CDR3 sequence: CASSIPPSVPF. CDR3 nucleotide sequence: TGTGCCAGCAGTATCCCCCCCAGCGTACCCTTC.

This clone has a single count. V usage is TRBV28 and J usage is TRBJ1-2; no definite D call. Germline V CDR1 and CDR2: MDHEN, SYDVKM. Trimming took off 1 base at V and 4 bases at J, with 10 bases between the two ends. There are 14 residues in the CDR3. The CDR3 sequence: CASSLFGRAYGYTF. CDR3 DNA sequence: TGTGCCAGCAGTTTATTCGGTAGGGCCTATGGCTACACCTTC.

In DNA, the CDR3 is TGTGCCTGGAGTGCCTTACCTGGAAACACCATATATTTT. It is translated as CAWSALPGNTIYF. The chain recombines TRBV30 with TRBJ1-3; D remains unclear. The CDR3 spans 13 residues. The V end lost 1 base, the J end lost 2 bases, and 6 bases lay between the germline ends. Per germline, CDR1 GTSNPN and CDR2 SVGIG (reference sequence).

This rearrangement joins TRBV7-2 to TRBJ2-5, with D maybe TRBD1 (6 bases). Germline CDR1 reads SGHTA; CDR2 reads FQGNSA. CDR3 length: 15 amino acids. Trimming took off 4 bases at V and 1 base at J, with 13 bases between the two ends. CDR3 in DNA: TGTGCCAGCAGCTGGACAGAGGGAACCCAAGAGACCCAGTACTTC. Its translation: CASSWTEGTQETQYF.

This chain uses TRBV3-1 (or the pseudogene TRBV3-2) with TRBJ2-7; perhaps TRBD1 as D (6 bases). The CDR3 totals 14 residues. V lost 3 bases to trimming and J lost 4 bases, with 13 bases between them. Looked up from germline, CDR1 is LGHDT and CDR2 is YNNKEL (reference sequence). CDR3 sequence (DNA): TGTGCCAGCAGCCACGGACAGAACAATTACGAGCAGTACTTC. Translating it yields CASSHGQNNYEQYF.

V gene TRBV10-2 combines with J gene TRBJ2-1, with 12 nucleotides matching TRBD2. V dropped 6 bases and J dropped 12; count of bases not matched to a gene: 18. The germline gives CDR1 WSHSY, CDR2 SAAADI. This CDR3 is 17 amino acids long. Here the CDR3 reads CASRGAGLAGSGIGQFF. DNA for the CDR3: TGCGCCAGCAGGGGGGCCGGACTAGCGGGAAGTGGAATAGGGCAGTTCTTC.

This chain joins TRBV24-1 and TRBJ1-1, with 10 bases that match TRBD1. This CDR3 comprises 15 residues. The ends lost 4 bases at V and 3 bases at J; junction bases unmatched: 4. The germline CDR1 and CDR2 sequences are KGHDR and SFDVKD. CDR3 DNA: TGTGCCACCAGTGACTCCGGGACAGGGGACACTGAAGCTTTCTTT. Amino acid sequence: CATSDSGTGDTEAFF.

The chain uses TRBV7-3 and TRBJ2-6, with D possibly matching TRBD1 (5 bases). V was shortened by 0 bases and J by 2 bases, with 5 bases between the two germline ends. CDR3 size: 15 residues. The germline gives CDR1 SGHTA, CDR2 FQGTGA. CDR3 in DNA: TGTGCCAGCAGCTTAACAGGGGCTGGGGCCAACGTCCTGACTTTC. It encodes CASSLTGAGANVLTF.

The DNA for the CDR3 is TGTGCCAGCAGCTTAAGGGCTCCCCCCCGCTACGAGCAGTACTTC. Its protein is CASSLRAPPRYEQYF. The rearrangement uses TRBV7-6 and TRBJ2-7, with D unclear. V lost 2 bases to trimming and J lost 3 bases, with 14 bases between them. The CDR3 spans 15 residues. Germline V lookup: CDR1 SGHVS, CDR2 FNYEAQ.

The V call is TRBV14, the J call TRBJ1-6; the D is unclear. Germline V lookup: CDR1 SGHDN, CDR2 FVKESK. This CDR3 spans 12 amino acids. Between the trimmed V and J ends, which lost 3 bases and 6 bases, there was a span of 3 bases. Written as DNA, the CDR3 is TGTGCCAGCAGCCAGATTAATTCACCCCTCCACTTT. This codes for CASSQINSPLHF.